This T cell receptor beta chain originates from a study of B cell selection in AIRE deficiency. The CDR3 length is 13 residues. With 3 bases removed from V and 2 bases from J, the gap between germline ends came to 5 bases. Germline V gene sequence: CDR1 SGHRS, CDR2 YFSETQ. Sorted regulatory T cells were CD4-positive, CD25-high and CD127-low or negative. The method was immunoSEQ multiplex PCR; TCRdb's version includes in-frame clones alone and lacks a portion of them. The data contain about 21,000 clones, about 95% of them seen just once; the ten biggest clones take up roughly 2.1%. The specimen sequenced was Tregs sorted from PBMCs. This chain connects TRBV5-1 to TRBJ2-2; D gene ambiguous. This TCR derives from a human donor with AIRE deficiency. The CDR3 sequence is CASSSANTGELFF. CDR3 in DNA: TGCGCCAGCAGCTCCGCTAACACCGGGGAGCTGTTTTTT.